The sequence of this T cell receptor (beta chain) was determined in a study of T-cell memory formation after mild COVID-19. Study background: Most TCR clusters belonged to a single donor.

Broader study findings: Confirmation of SARS-CoV-2 specificity was lacking for second-wave clones peaking day 37. From day 15 to 85, contracting clones were balanced between CD4 and CD8, whereas later expanders leaned toward CD4+. Researchers report contracting CD4+ clones mostly in CM and EM, with CD8+ clones in EMRA.

TCRdb analysed the 5' RACE reads with MiXCR anew, one entry per CDR3 protein. The sample carries approximately 560,000 distinct CDR3 sequences, around a sixth recorded once. Only a few counts were recorded for this clonotype. Its antigen is as yet unknown. The CDR3 has 13 amino acids. Germline loops: CDR1 KGHDR, CDR2 SFDVKD. The V gene lost 5 bases and the J gene lost 6 bases, with 13 bases spanning the gap. The chain has TRBV24-1 and TRBJ2-7; D is uncertain. The receptor comes from an adult woman who had mild COVID-19 (a few samples of this study predate the infection). Cell type and time point are not known. The sequencing input was PBMCs or a T cell subset sorted from them (not recorded which). CDR3 protein: CATSARVWSEQYF. The CDR3 region has the DNA TGTGCCACCAGTGCTAGGGTGTGGAGCGAGCAGTACTTC.